This T cell receptor beta chain stems from a study of blood T cells in healthy people across ages. In germline, CDR1 is SGHRS, CDR2 YFSETQ. This CDR3 has 16 residues. Unmatched junction bases numbered 8, after V lost 3 bases and J lost 1 base. Primed by a sample-barcoded 5' primer and a J-beta primer mix, a second PCR proceeded for about 6 to 12 cycles. Via MiXCR, TCRdb re-called the 5' RACE reads, giving one row per CDR3 protein. The data contain about 780,000 distinct CDR3 sequences, about 46% of them seen just once; the ten biggest clones take up 18%. This clonotype was obtained from a man aged 80 or over in good health. This chain links TRBV5-1 with TRBJ2-5, with 8 nucleotides matching TRBD1. Input material: blood. CDR3: CASSSTGGSTQETQYF. The CDR3 region has the DNA TGCGCCAGCAGCTCTACAGGGGGTTCAACCCAAGAGACCCAGTACTTC.